This T cell receptor (beta chain) stems from a study of cytomegalovirus exposure and HLA in healthy donors. The overall study: The 120 or so validation repertoires were produced on the same platform as the roughly 670 repertoires of the first cohort. This was reported in a later analysis. Findings and limits, study-wide: TCR sequences were mostly rare, though some public TCRs occurred in many donors. Researchers counted roughly 150 TCR beta chains as cytomegalovirus-associated.

Clones were read by immunoSEQ multiplex PCR, and TCRdb kept only the in-frame ones, dropping some. Of 98,000 or so clones in the sample, around 82% were seen once. As regards this clone: Its specificity is not known.

The CDR3 is made up of 15 amino acids. Germline assignment: CDR1 SGDLS and CDR2 YYNGEE. V lost 2 bases, J lost 0 bases, and 8 bases lay in between. Separation from the approximately 710-subject first cohort characterized the 120-subject validation cohort, to which the donors belonged. The rearrangement links TRBV9 to TRBJ1-4, with a weak D call TRBD1 (5 bases). Sequencing was performed on PBMCs. The origin of this receptor is a woman younger than 35 in good health and CMV-seronegative. CDR3 sequence: CASSVGGTTNEKLFF. CDR3 nucleotide sequence: TGTGCCAGCAGCGTGGGGGGGACAACTAATGAAAAACTGTTTTTT. Supplemented by reference TRBV9 and TRBJ1-4, the full variable domain reads DSGVTQTPKHLITATGQRVTLRCSPRSGDLSVYWYQQSLDQGLQFLIQYYNGEERAKGNILERFSAQQFPDLHSELNLSSLELGDSALYFCASSVGGTTNEKLFFGSGTQLSVL.